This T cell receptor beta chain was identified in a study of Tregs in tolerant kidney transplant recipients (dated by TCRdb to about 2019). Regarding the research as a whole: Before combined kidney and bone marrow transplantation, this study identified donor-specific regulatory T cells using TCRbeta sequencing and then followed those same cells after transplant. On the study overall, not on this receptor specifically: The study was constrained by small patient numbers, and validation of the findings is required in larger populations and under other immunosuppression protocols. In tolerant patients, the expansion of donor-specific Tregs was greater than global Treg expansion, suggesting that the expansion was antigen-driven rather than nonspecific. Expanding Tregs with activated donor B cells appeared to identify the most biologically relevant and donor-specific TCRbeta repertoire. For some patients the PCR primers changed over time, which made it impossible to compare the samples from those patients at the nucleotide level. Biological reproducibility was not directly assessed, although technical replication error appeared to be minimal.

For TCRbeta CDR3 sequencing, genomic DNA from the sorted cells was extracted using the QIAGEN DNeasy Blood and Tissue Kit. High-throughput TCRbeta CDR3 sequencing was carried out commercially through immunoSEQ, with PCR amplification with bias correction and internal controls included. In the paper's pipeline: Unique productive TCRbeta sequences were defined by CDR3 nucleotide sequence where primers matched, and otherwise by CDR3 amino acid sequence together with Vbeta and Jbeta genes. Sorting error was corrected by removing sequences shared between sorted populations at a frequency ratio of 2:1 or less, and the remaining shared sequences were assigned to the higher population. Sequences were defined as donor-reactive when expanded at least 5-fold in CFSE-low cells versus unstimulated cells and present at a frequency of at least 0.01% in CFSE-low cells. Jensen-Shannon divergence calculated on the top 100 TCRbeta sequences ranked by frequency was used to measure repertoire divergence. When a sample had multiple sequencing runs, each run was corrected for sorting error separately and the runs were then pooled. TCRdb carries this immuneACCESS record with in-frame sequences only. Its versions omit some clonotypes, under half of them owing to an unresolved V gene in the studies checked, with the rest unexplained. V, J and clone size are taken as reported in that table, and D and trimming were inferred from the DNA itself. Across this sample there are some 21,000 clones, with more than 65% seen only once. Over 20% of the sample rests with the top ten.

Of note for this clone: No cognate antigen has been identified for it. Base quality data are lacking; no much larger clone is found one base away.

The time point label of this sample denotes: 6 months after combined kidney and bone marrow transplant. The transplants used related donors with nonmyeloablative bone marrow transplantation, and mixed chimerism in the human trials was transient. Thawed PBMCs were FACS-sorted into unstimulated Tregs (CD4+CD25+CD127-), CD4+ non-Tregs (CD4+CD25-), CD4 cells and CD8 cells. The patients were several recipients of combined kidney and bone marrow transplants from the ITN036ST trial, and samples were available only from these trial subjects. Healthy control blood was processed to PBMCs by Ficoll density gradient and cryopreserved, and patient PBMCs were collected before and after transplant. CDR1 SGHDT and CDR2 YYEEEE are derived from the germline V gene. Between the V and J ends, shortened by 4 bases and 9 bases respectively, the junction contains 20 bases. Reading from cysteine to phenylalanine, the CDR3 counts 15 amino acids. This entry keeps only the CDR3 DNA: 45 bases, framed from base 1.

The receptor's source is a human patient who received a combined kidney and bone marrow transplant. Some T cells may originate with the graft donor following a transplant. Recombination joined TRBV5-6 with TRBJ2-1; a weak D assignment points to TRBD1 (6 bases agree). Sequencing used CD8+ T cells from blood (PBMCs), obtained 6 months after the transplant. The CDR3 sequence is CASSLVQGSRGEQFF. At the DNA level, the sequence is TGTGCCAGCAGCCTAGTACAGGGATCGAGAGGTGAGCAGTTCTTC.